This T cell receptor beta chain was obtained from a study of early T cells in non-severe SARS-CoV-2 infection. Study-level information: Chains stayed unpaired after sequencing of bulk RNA from unsorted whole blood. Study outcomes and limitations: Reliance on VDJdb matching favored anti-spike CD8 responses; private and CD4 specificities were missed.

Trimming removed 4 bases from V and 3 bases from J; junction bases left unmatched: 6. The CDR3 has 16 residues. This clonotype was seen only a few times. Its specificity is not known. Unique molecular identifiers tagged individual cDNA molecules. TCRdb reprocessed the 5' RACE reads via MiXCR and lists one record per CDR3 protein. The table shows some 120,000 distinct CDR3 sequences, with 15% occurring only once. The sample consisted of whole blood. The chain carries TRBV12-3 or TRBV12-4 and TRBJ1-3; 10 bases match TRBD1. The receptor was isolated from an adult who was a healthcare worker with PCR-confirmed SARS-CoV-2 infection or an uninfected control (not recorded which). Written as DNA, the CDR3 is TGTGCCAGCAGTTGGGAGACAGGGGGCCTTGGAAACACCATATATTTT. Its protein is CASSWETGGLGNTIYF.